The sample holds many counts of the clone carrying this T cell receptor (beta chain). The entry originates in a study of kidney transplant recipient with SARS-CoV-2 infection. TCRdb reprocessed the reads via MiXCR and lists one record per CDR3 protein. The profile shows under 250,000 distinct CDR3 sequences, 25% to 35% of them singletons. The germline V and J ends were trimmed by 8 bases and 8 bases, with 9 bases remaining between them. CDR3 length: 10 amino acids. Germline loops: CDR1 SNHLY, CDR2 FYNNEI. The J gene is TRBJ2-5, the V gene TRBV2; D gene uncertain. Sequenced material: a blood sample, taken at baseline and on roughly day 110 from a kidney transplant recipient. This TCR was recovered from a male patient in his thirties who had COVID-19 and was a kidney transplant recipient. A share of the T cells may be of graft donor origin. The CDR3 nucleotides read TGTGCCAGCCGACTTGAAACCCAGTACTTC. Its protein product is CASRLETQYF.